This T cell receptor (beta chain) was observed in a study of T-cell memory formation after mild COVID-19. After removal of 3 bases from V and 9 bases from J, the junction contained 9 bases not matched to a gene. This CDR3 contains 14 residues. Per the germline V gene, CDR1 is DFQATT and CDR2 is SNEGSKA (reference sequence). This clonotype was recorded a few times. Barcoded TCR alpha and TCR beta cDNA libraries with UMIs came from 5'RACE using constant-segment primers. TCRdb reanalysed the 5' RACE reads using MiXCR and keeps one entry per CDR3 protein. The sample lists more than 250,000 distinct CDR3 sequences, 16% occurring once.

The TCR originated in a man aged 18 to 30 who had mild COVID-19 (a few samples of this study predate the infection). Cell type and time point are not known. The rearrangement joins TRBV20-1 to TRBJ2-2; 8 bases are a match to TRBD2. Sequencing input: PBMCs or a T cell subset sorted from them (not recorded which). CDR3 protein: CSASSSGGAWELFF. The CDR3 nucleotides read TGCAGTGCTAGCTCCAGCGGGGGCGCTTGGGAGCTGTTTTTT.